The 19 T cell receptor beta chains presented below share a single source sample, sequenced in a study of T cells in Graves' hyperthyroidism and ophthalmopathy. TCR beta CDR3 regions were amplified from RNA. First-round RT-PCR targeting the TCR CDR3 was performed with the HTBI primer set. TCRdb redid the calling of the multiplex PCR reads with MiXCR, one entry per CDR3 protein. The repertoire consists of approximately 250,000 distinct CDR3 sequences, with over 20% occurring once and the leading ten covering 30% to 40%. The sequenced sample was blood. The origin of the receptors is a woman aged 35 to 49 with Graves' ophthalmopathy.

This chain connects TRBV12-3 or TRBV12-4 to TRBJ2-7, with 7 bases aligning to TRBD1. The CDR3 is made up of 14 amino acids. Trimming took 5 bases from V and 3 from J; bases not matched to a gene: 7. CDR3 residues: CASSLGQDDYEQYF. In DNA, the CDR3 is TGTGCCAGCAGTCTTGGACAGGACGACTACGAGCAGTACTTC.

The CDR3 reads CASSPLGQKDQPQHF. The CDR3 DNA sequence: TGTGCCAGCAGTCCTCTGGGACAGAAGGATCAGCCCCAGCATTTT. V is TRBV28 and J is TRBJ1-5; TRBD1 matches 7 bases. After removal of 5 bases from V and 5 bases from J, the junction contained 9 bases not matched to a gene. From germline, CDR1 is MDHEN and CDR2 SYDVKM. The CDR3 sequence is 15 residues long.

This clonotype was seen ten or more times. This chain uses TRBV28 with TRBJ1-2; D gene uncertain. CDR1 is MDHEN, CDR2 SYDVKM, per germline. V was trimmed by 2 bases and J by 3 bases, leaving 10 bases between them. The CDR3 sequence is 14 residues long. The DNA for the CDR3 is TGTGCCAGCAGTTTAAGTCGCGGTTACTATGGCTACACCTTC. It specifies CASSLSRGYYGYTF.

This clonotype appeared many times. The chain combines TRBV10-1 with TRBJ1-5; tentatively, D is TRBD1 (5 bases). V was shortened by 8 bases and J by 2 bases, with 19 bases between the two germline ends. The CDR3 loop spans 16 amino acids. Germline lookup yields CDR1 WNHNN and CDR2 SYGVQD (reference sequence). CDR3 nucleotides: TGCGCCAGCTCCCAAGGACGGCTGGGGGGCAATCAGCCCCAGCATTTT. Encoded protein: CASSQGRLGGNQPQHF.

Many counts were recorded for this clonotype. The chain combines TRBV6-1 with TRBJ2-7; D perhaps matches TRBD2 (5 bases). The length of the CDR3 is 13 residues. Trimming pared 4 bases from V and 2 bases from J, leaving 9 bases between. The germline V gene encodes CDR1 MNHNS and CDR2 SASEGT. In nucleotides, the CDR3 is TGTGCCAGCAGTGGCGGGTCGCCCTACGAGCAGTACTTC. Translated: CASSGGSPYEQYF.

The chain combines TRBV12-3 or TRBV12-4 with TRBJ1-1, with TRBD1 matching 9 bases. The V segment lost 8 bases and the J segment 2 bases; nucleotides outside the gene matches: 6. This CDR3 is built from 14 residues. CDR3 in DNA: TGTGCCAGCGGACCGGGACAGGGCAACACTGAAGCTTTCTTT. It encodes CASGPGQGNTEAFF.

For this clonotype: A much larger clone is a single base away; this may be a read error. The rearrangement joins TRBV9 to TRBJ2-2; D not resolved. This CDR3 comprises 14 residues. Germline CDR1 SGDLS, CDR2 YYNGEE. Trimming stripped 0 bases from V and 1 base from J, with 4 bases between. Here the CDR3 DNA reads TGTGCCAGCAGCGTAGAGGGGAACACCGGGGAGCTGTTTTTT. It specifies CASSVEGNTGELFF.

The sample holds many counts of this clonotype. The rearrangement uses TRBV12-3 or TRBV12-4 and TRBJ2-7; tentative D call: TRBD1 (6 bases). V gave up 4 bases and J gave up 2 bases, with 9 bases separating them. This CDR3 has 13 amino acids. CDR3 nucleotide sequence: TGTGCCAGCAGTTATGGGGGCACCTACGAGCAGTACTTC. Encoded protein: CASSYGGTYEQYF.

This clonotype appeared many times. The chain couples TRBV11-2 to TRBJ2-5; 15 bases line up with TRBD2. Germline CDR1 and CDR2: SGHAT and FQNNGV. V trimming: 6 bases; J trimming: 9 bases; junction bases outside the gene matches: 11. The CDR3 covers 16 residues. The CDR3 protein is CASRRRTSGRDEAQYF. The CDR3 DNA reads TGTGCCAGCAGGAGGAGGACTAGCGGGAGGGATGAGGCCCAGTACTTC.

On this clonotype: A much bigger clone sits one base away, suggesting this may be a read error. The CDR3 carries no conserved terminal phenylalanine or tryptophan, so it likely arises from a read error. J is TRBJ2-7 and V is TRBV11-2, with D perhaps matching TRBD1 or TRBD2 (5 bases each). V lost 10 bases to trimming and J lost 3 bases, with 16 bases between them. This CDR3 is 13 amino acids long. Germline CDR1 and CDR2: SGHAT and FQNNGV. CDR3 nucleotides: TGTGCCACCGGGGCAGCTCCAAACTACGAGCAGTACCTC. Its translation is CATGAAPNYEQYL.

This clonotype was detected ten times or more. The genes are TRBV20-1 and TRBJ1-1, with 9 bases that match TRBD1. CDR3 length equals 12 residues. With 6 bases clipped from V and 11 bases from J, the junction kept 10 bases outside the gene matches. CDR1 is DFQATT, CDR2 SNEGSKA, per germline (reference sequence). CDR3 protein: CSAKRTGDTAFF. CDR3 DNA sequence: TGCAGTGCAAAGAGGACAGGGGATACGGCTTTCTTT.

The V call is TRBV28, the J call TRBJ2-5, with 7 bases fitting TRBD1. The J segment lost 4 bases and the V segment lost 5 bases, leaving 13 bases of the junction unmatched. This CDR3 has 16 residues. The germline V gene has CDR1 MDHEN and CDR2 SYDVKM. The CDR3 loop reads CASSLELGTVRETQYF. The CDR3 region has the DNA TGTGCCAGCAGTCTCGAACTTGGGACAGTCCGAGAGACCCAGTACTTC.

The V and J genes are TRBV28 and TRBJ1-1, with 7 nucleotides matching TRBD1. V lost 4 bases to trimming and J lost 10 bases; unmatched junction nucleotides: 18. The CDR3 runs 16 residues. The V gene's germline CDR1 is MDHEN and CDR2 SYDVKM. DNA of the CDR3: TGTGCCAGCAGTTCCTCCTTAGCAGGGGGGGTGGGTCGAGCTTTCTTT. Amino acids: CASSSSLAGGVGRAFF.

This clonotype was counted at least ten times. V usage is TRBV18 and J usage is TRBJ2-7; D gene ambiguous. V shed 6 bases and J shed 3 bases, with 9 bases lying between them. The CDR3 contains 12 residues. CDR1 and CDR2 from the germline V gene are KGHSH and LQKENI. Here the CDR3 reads CASSLLDYEQYF. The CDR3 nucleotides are TGTGCCAGCTCCCTTTTAGACTACGAGCAGTACTTC.

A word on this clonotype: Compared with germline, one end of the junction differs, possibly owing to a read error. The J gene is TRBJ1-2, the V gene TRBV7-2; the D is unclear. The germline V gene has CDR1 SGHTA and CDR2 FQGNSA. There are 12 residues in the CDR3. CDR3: CASIADQYGYSF. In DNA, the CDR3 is TGTGCCAGCATCGCAGACCAGTATGGCTACAGCTTC.

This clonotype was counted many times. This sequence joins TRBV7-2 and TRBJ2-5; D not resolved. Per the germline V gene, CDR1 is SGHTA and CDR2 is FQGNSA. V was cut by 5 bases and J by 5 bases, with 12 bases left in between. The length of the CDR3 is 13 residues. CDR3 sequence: CASSPPLVETQYF. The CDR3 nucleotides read TGTGCCAGCAGCCCCCCCTTGGTGGAGACCCAGTACTTC.

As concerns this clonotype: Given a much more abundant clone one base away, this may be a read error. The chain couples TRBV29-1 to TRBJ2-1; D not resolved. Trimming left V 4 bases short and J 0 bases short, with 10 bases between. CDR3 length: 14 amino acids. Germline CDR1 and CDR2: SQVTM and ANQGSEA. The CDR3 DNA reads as TGCAGCGTTGGGATAGACTTCTCCTACAATGAGCAGTTCTTC. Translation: CSVGIDFSYNEQFF.

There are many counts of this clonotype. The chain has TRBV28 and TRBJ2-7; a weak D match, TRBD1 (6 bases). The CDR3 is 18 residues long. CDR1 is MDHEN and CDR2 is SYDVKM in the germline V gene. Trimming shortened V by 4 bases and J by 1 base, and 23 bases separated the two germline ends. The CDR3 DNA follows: TGTGCCAGCAGTTACCCCACGTTTACAGGGTCGATTTCCTACGAGCAGTACTTC. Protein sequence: CASSYPTFTGSISYEQYF.

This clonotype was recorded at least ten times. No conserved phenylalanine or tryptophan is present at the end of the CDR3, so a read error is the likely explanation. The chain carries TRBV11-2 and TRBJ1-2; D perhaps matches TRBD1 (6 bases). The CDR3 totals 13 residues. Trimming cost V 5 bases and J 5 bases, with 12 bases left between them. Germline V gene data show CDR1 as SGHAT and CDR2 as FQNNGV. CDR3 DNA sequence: TGTGCCAGCAGCCCCGAGGGGGAATATGGCTACACCTCC. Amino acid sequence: CASSPEGEYGYTS.